This TCR beta chain was sequenced during a study of molecular identifiers for immune sequencing clone quantification (dated by TCRdb to 2016 to 2019). Study-wide context: For a replicate experiment, RNA from roughly 20,000 or 100,000 naive CD8 T cells was divided into five aliquots, of which four were sequenced. CD8 T cells were used in a methods study to benchmark molecular-identifier clustering-based TCR repertoire sequencing (MIDCIRS) and TCR RNA copy counting.

The library was generated by PCR. The data were produced on an Illumina HiSeq 4000. Bulk TCR libraries were made following a previously described method, with the TCR primers given in Table S5. Total RNA was purified with the Qiagen AllPrep DNA/RNA kit. Before analysis, reads from multiple sequencing runs of one library were combined. As for the authors' bioinformatics: Only reads with exact TCR constant sequence were kept, trimmed to 150 nt, and grouped by their 12-nt molecular barcodes. Within each barcode group, reads were sub-clustered at a 15% Levenshtein threshold, and quality-weighted consensus sequences were built per RNA molecule. Non-functional sequences were removed, as were lower-count sequences one edit away from another. Barcode sub-clusters with fewer than 20% of the maximum read count were removed, based on fitting two negative binomial distributions. TCRdb reprocessed the public reads (quality trimming at Q25 with fastp, clone calling with MiXCR) and kept in-frame beta chains. Every entry covers one CDR3 protein and lists the most common genes and DNA from its rows. TCRdb's processing, not the study's, gives the V and J calls here. This sample holds hundreds of thousands of distinct CDR3 sequences; about 20% were observed only once. The ten largest make up roughly 0.86% of the sample.

Summary of the overall study and its limitations: The sizes of highly expanded clones could end up underestimated when identical TCR molecules share a barcode. The naive libraries included spiked-in Jurkat TCR RNA (about nine copies' worth), and this Jurkat TCR RNA is not part of the donor repertoire. When barcode sub-clustering was omitted, TCR diversity was inflated by chimeric consensus sequences, with chimeras reaching as high as 47%. Clones above 20 RNA copies held over 98% of molecules in CMV-specific effector cells but under 1% in naive cells. Approximately 3.1 recovered TCR RNA copies per cell were obtained by modeling, versus about 10 by digital PCR, implying a capture efficiency of 30% to 35%. Spiked-in Jurkat TCR RNA equal to a single cell's worth was reported to be detectable even within 1,200,000 naive CD8 T cells.

V is cut by 10 bases and J by 2 bases, and the space between the germline ends is 14 bases. The CDR3, from cysteine to phenylalanine, totals 13 residues. Here the CDR3 DNA is all that survives: 39 bases in frame from base 1. CDR1 and CDR2, per the germline V gene, are SGHDT and YYEEEE. Libraries of naive CD8 T cells were built from about 20,000 to 1,000,000 sorted cells, with 10%, 30% or 50% of the purified RNA used. On a BD FACSAria II, naive CD8 T cells were FACS-sorted as CD8+CD4-CCR7+CD45RA+ and collected into RLT Plus buffer. To test detection sensitivity, Jurkat RNA equal to ten TCR copies was added to samples of about 20,000-1,000,000 naive CD8 T cells. CD8 T cells were enriched using RosetteSep CD8+ T Cell Enrichment Cocktail and Ficoll-Paque, and the enriched cells then underwent ACK red cell lysis. In this sample, this clonotype turned up many times. The antigen it binds to is not known. Base qualities are not provided; no much larger clone lies one nucleotide away.

The sequence is built from TRBV5-6 and TRBJ2-3; TRBD2 could be the D gene, as 5 bases match. What was sequenced was naive CD8+ T cells from blood, with Jurkat cell RNA spiked in. The sample's cell subset or site label, decoded: FACS-sorted CD8+CD4-CCR7+CD45RA+ naive T cells. The receptor's source is a human donor in good health. Some libraries in this study had Jurkat cell RNA spiked in. The CDR3 region has the sequence CAATRGDTDTQYF. The DNA reads as follows: TGTGCCGCCACCCGGGGAGACACAGATACGCAGTATTTT. The full variable domain, completed from the reference TRBV5-6 and TRBJ2-3 proteins outside the CDR3, reads DAGVTQSPTHLIKTRGQQVTLRCSPKSGHDTVSWYQQALGQGPQFIFQYYEEEERQRGNFPDRFSGHQFPNYSSELNVNALLLGDSALYLCAATRGDTDTQYFGPGTRLTVL.